Sequencing of this TCR beta chain was carried out in a study of cytomegalovirus exposure and HLA in healthy donors. Study context: Earlier, fewer than 130 million unique TCR beta sequences were recovered from approximately 180 million T cells by an analysis.

Germline-derived CDR1 and CDR2 are MNHEY and SVGAGI. This CDR3 comprises 16 residues. The V and J ends lost 2 bases and 5 bases, in that order; junction bases with no gene match: 5. The primer mix had 60 Vbeta and 13 Jbeta primers. As originally analysed: In a later analysis, approximately 73 million unique TCR beta chains included roughly 11 million shared by two or more donors. Produced via immunoSEQ multiplex PCR; TCRdb's table is partial and in-frame only. V and J calls and clone size follow that table, whereas D and trimming were derived from the DNA. The sample includes roughly 140,000 clones, roughly 70% of them seen just once.

The sequenced material came from PBMCs. This receptor was taken from a man aged 60-69 years in good health and CMV-seronegative. The V call is TRBV6-5, the J call TRBJ2-7, with 14 bases fitting TRBD2. The CDR3: CASSYTGTSGSDEQYF. DNA of the CDR3: TGTGCCAGCAGTTACACCGGGACTAGCGGGAGTGACGAGCAGTACTTC.